This T cell receptor (beta chain) was sequenced during a study of blood T cells in healthy people across ages. There are 16 residues in the CDR3. Germline V lookup: CDR1 LGHNA, CDR2 YSLEER. V was cut by 0 bases and J by 4 bases, with 15 bases left in between. With a J-beta primer mix and a sample-barcoded 5' primer, a second PCR ran about 6 to 11 cycles. In TCRdb, the 5' RACE reads were re-called with MiXCR into one record per CDR3 protein. Altogether roughly 2 million distinct CDR3 sequences are present, 49% being singletons, with the ten largest covering about 2.1%. The sequence was collected from a woman between 35 and 50 years old in good health. This chain joins TRBV4-3 and TRBJ1-2; D perhaps matches TRBD1 (5 bases). Specimen: blood. The CDR3: CASSQELRGLAYGYTF. CDR3 DNA sequence: TGCGCCAGCAGCCAAGAGCTCCGGGGGTTGGCCTATGGCTACACCTTC.